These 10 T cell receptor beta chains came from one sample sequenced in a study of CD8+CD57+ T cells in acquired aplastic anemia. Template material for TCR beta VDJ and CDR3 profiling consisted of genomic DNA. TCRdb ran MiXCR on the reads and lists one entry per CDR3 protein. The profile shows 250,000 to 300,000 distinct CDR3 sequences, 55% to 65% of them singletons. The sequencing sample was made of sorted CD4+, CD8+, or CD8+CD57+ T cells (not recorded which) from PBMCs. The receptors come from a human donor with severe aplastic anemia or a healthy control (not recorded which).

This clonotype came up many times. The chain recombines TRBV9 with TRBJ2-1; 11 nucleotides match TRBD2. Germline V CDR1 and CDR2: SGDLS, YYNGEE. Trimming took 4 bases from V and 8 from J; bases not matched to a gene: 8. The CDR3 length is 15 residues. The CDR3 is CASSISGGAWDEQFF. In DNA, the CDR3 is TGTGCCAGCAGCATTAGCGGGGGGGCCTGGGATGAGCAGTTCTTC.

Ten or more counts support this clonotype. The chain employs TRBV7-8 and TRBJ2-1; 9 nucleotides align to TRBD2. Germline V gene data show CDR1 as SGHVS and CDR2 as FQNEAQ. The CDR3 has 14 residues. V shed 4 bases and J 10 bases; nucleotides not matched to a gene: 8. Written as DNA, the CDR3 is TGTGCCAGCAGCTCCGAAGTGGGACTAGCAGAGCAGTTCTTC. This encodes CASSSEVGLAEQFF.

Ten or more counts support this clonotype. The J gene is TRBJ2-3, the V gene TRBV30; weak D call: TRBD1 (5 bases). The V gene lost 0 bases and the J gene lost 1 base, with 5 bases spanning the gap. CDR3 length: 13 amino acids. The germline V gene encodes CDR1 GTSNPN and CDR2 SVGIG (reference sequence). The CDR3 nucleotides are TGTGCCTGGAGTGTAGGGGGCACAGATACGCAGTATTTT. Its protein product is CAWSVGGTDTQYF.

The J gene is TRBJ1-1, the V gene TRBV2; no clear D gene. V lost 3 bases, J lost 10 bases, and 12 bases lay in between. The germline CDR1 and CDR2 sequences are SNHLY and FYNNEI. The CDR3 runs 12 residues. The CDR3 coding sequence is TGTGCCAGCAGTGAGTTGCGGGAAGGAGCTTTCTTT. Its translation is CASSELREGAFF. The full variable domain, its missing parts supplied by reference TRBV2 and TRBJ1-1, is EPEVTQTPSHQVTQMGQEVILRCVPISNHLYFYWYRQILGQKVEFLVSFYNNEISEKSEIFDDQFSVERPDGSNFTLKIRSTKLEDSAMYFCASSELREGAFFGQGTRLTVV.

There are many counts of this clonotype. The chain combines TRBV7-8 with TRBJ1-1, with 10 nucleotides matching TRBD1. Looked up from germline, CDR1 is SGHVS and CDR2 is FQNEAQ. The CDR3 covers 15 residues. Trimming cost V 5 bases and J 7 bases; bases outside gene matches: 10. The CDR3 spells CASSPSGQGYIEAFF. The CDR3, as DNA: TGTGCCAGCAGCCCCTCGGGACAGGGGTATATTGAAGCTTTCTTT.

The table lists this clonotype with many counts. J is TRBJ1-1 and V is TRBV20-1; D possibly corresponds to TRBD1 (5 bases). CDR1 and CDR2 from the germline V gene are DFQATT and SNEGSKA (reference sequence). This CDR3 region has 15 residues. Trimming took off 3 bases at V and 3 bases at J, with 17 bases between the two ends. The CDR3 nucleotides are TGCAGTGCTAGTTTAACCAGGGTTTGGTACACTGAAGCTTTCTTT. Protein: CSASLTRVWYTEAFF.

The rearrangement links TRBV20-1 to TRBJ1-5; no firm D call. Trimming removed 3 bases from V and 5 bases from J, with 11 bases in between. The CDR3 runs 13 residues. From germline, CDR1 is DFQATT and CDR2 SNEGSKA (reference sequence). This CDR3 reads CSAREVADQPQHF. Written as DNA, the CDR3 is TGCAGTGCTAGGGAAGTTGCTGATCAGCCCCAGCATTTT.

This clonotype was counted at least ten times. Here the CDR3 DNA reads TGTGCCAGCAGTTTAGAAAAAAGTAAAAAACTGTTTTTT. Protein product: CASSLEKSKKLFF. This chain joins TRBV27 and TRBJ1-4, with D unclear. The CDR3 loop spans 13 amino acids. CDR1 MNHEY and CDR2 SMNVEV come from the germline V gene (reference sequence). V lost 2 bases and J lost 9, with 10 bases in between.

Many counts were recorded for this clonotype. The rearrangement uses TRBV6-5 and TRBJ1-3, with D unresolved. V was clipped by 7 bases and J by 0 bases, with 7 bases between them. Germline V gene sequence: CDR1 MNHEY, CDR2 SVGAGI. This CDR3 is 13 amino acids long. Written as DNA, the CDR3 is TGTGCCAGCACCCCTTACTCTGGAAACACCATATATTTT. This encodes CASTPYSGNTIYF.

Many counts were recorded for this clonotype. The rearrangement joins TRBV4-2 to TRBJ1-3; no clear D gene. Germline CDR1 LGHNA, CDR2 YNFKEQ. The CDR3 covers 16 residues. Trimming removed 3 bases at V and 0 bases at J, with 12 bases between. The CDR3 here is CASSHPTSSSGNTIYF. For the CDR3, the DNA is TGTGCCAGCAGCCATCCGACGTCTTCCTCTGGAAACACCATATATTTT.